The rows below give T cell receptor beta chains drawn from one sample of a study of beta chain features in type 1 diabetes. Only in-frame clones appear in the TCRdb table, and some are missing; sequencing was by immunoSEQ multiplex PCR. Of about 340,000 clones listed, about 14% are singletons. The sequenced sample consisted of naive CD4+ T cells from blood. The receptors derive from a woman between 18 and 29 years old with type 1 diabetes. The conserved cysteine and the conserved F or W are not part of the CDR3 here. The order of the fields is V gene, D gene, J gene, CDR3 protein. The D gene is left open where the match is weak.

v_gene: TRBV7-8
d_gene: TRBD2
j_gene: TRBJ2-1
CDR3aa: ASSLVAGAPLNEQF

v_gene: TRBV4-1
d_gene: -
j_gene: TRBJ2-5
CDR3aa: ASSRTGLPRETQY

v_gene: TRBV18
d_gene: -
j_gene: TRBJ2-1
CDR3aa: ASSPPGRYNEQF

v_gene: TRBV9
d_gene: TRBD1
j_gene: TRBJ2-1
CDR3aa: ASSARDRSYNEQF

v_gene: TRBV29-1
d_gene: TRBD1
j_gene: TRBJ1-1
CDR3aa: SVEEQGAFDAF

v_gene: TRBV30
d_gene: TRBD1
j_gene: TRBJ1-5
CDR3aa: AWSVGTAPRQPQH

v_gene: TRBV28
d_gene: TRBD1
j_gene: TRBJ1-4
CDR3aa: ASRDRGGRWEKLF

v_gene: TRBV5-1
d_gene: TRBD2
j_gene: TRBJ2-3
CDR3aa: ASSLGTSGSQTDTQY

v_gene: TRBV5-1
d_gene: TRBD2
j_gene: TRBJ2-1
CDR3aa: ASSLVAGVVNEQF

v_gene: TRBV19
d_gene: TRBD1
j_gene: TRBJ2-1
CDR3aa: ASSSGQGSYNEQF

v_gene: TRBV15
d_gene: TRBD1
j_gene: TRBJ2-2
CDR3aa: ATSRSGGAKAGELF

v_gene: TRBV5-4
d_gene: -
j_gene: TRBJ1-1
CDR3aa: ASSFREGKGS

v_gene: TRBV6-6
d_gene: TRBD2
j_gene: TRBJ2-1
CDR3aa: ASSYYTSGRAEQF

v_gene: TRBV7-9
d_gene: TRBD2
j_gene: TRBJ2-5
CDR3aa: ASSLGLGLAGEETQY

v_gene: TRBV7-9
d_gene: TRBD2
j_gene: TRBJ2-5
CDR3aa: ASSLVPLAGGPRLETQY

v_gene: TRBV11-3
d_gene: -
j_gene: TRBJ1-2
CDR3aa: ASSLWGSGGYT

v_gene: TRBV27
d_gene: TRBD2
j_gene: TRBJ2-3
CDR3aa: ASSMTSADTQY

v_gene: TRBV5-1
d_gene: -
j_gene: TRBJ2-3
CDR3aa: ASSLLASTDTQY

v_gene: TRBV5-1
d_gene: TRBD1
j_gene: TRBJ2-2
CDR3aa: ASSSTGGPNTGELF

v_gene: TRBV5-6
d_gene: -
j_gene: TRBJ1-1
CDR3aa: ASSGDIAGSEAF

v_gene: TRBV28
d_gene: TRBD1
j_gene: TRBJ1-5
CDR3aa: ASSPWTGGFQPQH

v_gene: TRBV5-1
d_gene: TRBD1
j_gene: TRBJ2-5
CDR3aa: ASSSAQGAWETQY

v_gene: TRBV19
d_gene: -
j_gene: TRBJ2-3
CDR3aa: ASTMKAGTQY

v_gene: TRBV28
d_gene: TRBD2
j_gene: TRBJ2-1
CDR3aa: ASSPETGLAPNEQF

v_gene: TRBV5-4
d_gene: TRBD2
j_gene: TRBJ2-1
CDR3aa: ASSSIGSGAANEQF